This is a list of T cell receptor beta chains from one sample in a study of T cell responses to AZD1222 COVID-19 vaccine. Produced via immunoSEQ multiplex PCR; TCRdb's table is partial and in-frame only. The sample has about 110,000 clones; 92% are singletons. The sample consisted of peripheral blood, taken on day 0 of AZD1222 vaccination. The receptor set was obtained from an adult in good health. The CDR3 runs from the conserved cysteine through the conserved F or W. D genes are given only for firm matches. Rows give clone size only sometimes, using once, few, many, or a class for an expanded clone.

. . TRBJ2-7 TRBV5-4 CASSSGISTNEQYF TGTGCCAGCAGCTCGGGTATCTCGACAAACGAGCAGTACTTC
. once TRBJ1-5 TRBV6-5 CASSRISNQPQHF TGTGCCAGCAGTCGGATTAGCAATCAGCCCCAGCATTTT
. . TRBJ1-4 TRBV23-1 CASSQDRCATNEKLFF TGCGCCAGCAGTCAGGACAGATGTGCAACTAATGAAAAACTGTTTTTT
. . TRBJ2-5 TRBV28 CASSLEGRRNTQYF TGTGCCAGCAGTTTAGAAGGACGGAGGAATACCCAGTACTTC
. once TRBJ1-1 TRBV11-3 CASSLGGRTEAFF TGTGCCAGCAGCTTAGGGGGCAGGACTGAAGCTTTCTTT
. . TRBJ2-1 TRBV18 CASSPLPPPVGEQFF TGTGCCAGCTCACCCCTACCCCCCCCTGTAGGTGAGCAGTTCTTC
. once TRBJ1-2 TRBV5-4 CASSLPGNYGYTF TGTGCCAGCAGCTTGCCGGGGAACTATGGCTACACCTTC
TRBD1 . TRBJ2-7 TRBV6-6 CASSNRGPSYEQYF TGTGCCAGCAGTAACAGGGGGCCCTCCTACGAGCAGTACTTC
. . TRBJ1-2 TRBV6-5 CASRTMTGYGYTF TGTGCCAGCAGGACTATGACGGGGTATGGCTACACCTTC
TRBD1 . TRBJ1-2 TRBV28 CASTGTGGLYGYTF TGTGCCAGCACCGGGACAGGGGGACTCTATGGCTACACCTTC
. . TRBJ2-7 TRBV18 CASSPVYMRQADEQYF TGTGCCAGCTCACCAGTCTACATGCGGCAGGCTGACGAGCAGTACTTC
. . TRBJ1-1 TRBV7-9 CASSLAESNTEAFF TGTGCCAGCAGCTTAGCAGAGAGTAACACTGAAGCTTTCTTT
. . TRBJ1-2 TRBV5-4 CASSSVQGPYGYTF TGTGCCAGCAGCTCGGTACAGGGCCCCTATGGCTACACCTTC
TRBD1 . TRBJ2-7 TRBV19 CASSISDRGYEQYF TGTGCCAGTAGTATATCGGACAGGGGCTACGAGCAGTACTTC
. . TRBJ1-2 TRBV28 CASSGGTPTGRYTF TGTGCCAGCAGCGGAGGGACACCAACCGGCCGCTACACCTTC
TRBD1 . TRBJ2-7 TRBV5-5 CASSSTRDRVSYEQYF TGTGCCAGCAGCAGTACCCGGGACAGGGTTTCCTACGAGCAGTACTTC
. . TRBJ1-3 TRBV13 CASSPHMSVRNTIYF TGTGCCAGCAGCCCCCATATGTCTGTTCGAAACACCATATATTTT
. . TRBJ2-7 TRBV2 CASSGPPKRDEQYF TGTGCCAGCAGTGGACCCCCCAAACGGGACGAGCAGTACTTC
. . TRBJ1-1 TRBV14 CASSQARGGLRNTEAFF TGTGCCAGCAGCCAAGCCCGCGGGGGCTTAAGGAACACTGAAGCTTTCTTT
. . TRBJ2-1 TRBV29-1 CSGRGPSYNEQFF TGCAGTGGACGTGGCCCCTCCTACAATGAGCAGTTCTTC
. . TRBJ2-7 TRBV9 CASSVDPSYEQYF TGTGCCAGCAGCGTTGACCCGTCCTACGAGCAGTACTTC
. . TRBJ2-7 TRBV29-1 CSVGPGPPSYEQYF TGCAGCGTTGGGCCGGGACCTCCCTCCTACGAGCAGTACTTC
. . TRBJ1-5 TRBV28 CASSLEGEKTWGRYSNQPQHF TGTGCCAGCAGTTTGGAGGGGGAGAAAACTTGGGGCCGGTATAGCAATCAGCCCCAGCATTTT
TRBD1 . TRBJ2-7 TRBV6-5 CASSYGTGDYEQYF TGTGCCAGCAGTTATGGGACAGGAGACTACGAGCAGTACTTC
TRBD1 . TRBJ1-2 TRBV2 CASSERAGGNYGYTF TGTGCCAGCAGTGAAAGAGCAGGGGGGAACTATGGCTACACCTTC
. . TRBJ1-5 TRBV28 CASSFPPGRNSNQPQHF TGTGCCAGCAGTTTTCCCCCGGGGCGGAATAGCAATCAGCCCCAGCATTTT
. . TRBJ2-7 TRBV6-5 CASSYSSRGDYEQYF TGTGCCAGCAGTTACTCGAGCAGGGGCGACTACGAGCAGTACTTC
TRBD2 . TRBJ2-5 TRBV5-8 CASRRSPGTSVETQYF TGTGCCAGCCGGCGAAGCCCCGGGACTAGCGTTGAGACCCAGTACTTC
. . TRBJ1-1 TRBV18 CASSPQEGEAFF TGTGCCAGCTCACCACAGGAGGGTGAAGCTTTCTTT
. . TRBJ2-2 TRBV19 CASSIGQGNTGELFF TGTGCCAGTAGTATAGGGCAGGGTAACACCGGGGAGCTGTTTTTT
. . TRBJ2-6 TRBV18 CASSPGAGGVSGANVLTF TGTGCCAGCTCACCCGGGGCAGGTGGGGTTTCTGGGGCCAACGTCCTGACTTTC
TRBD1 few TRBJ2-7 TRBV27 CASSLSSGQAYEQYF TGTGCCAGCAGTTTATCCAGTGGACAGGCCTACGAGCAGTACTTC
TRBD1 . TRBJ2-1 TRBV11-3 CASSGQVSSYNEQFF TGTGCCAGTAGTGGACAGGTAAGCTCCTACAATGAGCAGTTCTTC
. . TRBJ1-2 TRBV27 CASVDRHYGYTF TGTGCCAGCGTCGACAGACACTATGGCTACACCTTC